This TCR beta chain was sequenced for a study of shared clonotypes between healthy human individuals. Notes on the study in general: Generally, naive subsets (rather than memory subsets) showed larger estimated richness. The four-donor shared clonotypes exceeded non-shared clonotypes in generation probability, with non-shared ones scoring lower.

The CDR3 is 18 residues long. J lost 8 bases, V lost 1 base, and 14 bases had no gene match. Germline-derived CDR1 and CDR2 are MNHEY and SMNVEV (reference sequence). TCRdb's copy holds only in-frame clones and misses some; the assay was immunoSEQ multiplex PCR. The sample shows 550,000 to 800,000 clones, less than 95% of them seen only once. Concerning this clone itself: The antigen remains undetermined.

V usage is TRBV27 and J usage is TRBJ2-1; 10 bases agree with TRBD2. Sequencing was performed on memory CD8+ T cells from PBMCs. Subset defined: CD45RO+ cells pooled with CCR7-negative TemRA cells. The TCR sequence derives from a man aged 18 to 29 in good health. Some clones in this sample may be carry-over from other donors' samples. The CDR3 DNA reads as TGTGCCAGCAGTTTATTAAATCTAGCGGGAGCATCTGTCCATGAGCAGTTCTTC. Its protein product is CASSLLNLAGASVHEQFF.